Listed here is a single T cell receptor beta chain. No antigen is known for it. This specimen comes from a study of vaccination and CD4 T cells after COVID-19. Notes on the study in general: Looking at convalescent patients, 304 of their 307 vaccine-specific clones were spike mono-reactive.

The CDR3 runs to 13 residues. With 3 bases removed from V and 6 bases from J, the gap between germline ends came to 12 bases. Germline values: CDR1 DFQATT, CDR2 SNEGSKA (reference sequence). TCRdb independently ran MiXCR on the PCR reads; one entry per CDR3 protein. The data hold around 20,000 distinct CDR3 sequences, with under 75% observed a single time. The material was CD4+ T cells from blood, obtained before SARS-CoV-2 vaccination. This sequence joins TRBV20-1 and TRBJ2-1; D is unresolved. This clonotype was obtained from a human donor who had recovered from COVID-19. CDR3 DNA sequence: TGCAGTGCTAGCCTTAGCCCCGGCAATGAGCAGTTCTTC. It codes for CSASLSPGNEQFF.